The TCR beta chain under discussion was sequenced for a study of PD-1 blockade in classical Hodgkin lymphoma. All trial patients relapsed after autologous stem cell transplantation. As to this clone: Its specificity is unknown.

General study findings and limits: Significant TCR diversity gains by C4D1 occurred in CD4+ but not CD8+ cells. Patients who began taking nivolumab under 1 year after ASCT were left out. What drove the repertoire differences, possibly disease activity or prior therapy, has not been defined. The study reported lower baseline TCR diversity in newly diagnosed patients than in healthy donors.

This table comes from immunoSEQ multiplex PCR, and its TCRdb copy is limited to in-frame clones, with some not included. The profile covers roughly 41,000 clones, with around nine tenths appearing a single time and about 7.8% taken by the ten largest. The length of the CDR3 is 15 residues. V lost 4 bases, J lost 8 bases, and 15 bases lay in between. The germline gives CDR1 SEHNR, CDR2 FQNEAQ (reference sequence). This chain links TRBV7-9 with TRBJ1-6; D remains ambiguous. The receptor was derived from a human donor with classical Hodgkin lymphoma. The sample was peripheral blood mononuclear cells (PBMCs), taken before the second cycle of nivolumab. Here the CDR3 DNA reads TGTGCCAGCAGCTCGACCGGGTCTGGTGATTCACCCCTCCACTTT. Translating it yields CASSSTGSGDSPLHF.